This entry concerns a single T cell receptor (beta chain). This sample is part of a study of T cell changes during pregnancy in multiple sclerosis. V lost 0 bases and J 1 base, leaving 12 bases between the germline ends. The CDR3 has 16 residues. Per the germline V gene, CDR1 is MNHEY and CDR2 is SMNVEV (reference sequence). Sequenced by immunoSEQ multiplex PCR; TCRdb stores in-frame clones only, minus some. The table lists about 38,000 clones, around 92% of them singletons, with about 8% in the top ten. The TCR comes from a female donor with multiple sclerosis, enrolled in a pregnancy study. The sequencing here drew on CD8+ T cells from peripheral blood mononuclear cells, taken in the third trimester of pregnancy. The chain joins TRBV27 to TRBJ2-5, with a tentative D call TRBD1 (6 bases). DNA of the CDR3: TGTGCCAGCAGTTTATCGTATGGGACACCCCAAGAGACCCAGTACTTC. Protein sequence: CASSLSYGTPQETQYF.